Shown below are 15 T cell receptor beta chains from a single sample sequenced in a study of T cells after yellow fever vaccination. TCRdb reanalysed the 5' RACE reads using MiXCR and keeps one entry per CDR3 protein. Among some 350,000 distinct CDR3 sequences, approximately 4.2% were seen once, and the ten largest hold less than 25%. This sample comprised PBMCs, obtained 5 days after the yellow fever booster vaccination. Receptors originate from a man in his late teens or twenties who received the YFV17D yellow fever vaccine.

This clonotype has just a few counts. The chain joins TRBV15 to TRBJ2-5; tentatively, D is TRBD1 (7 bases). CDR3 length: 13 amino acids. The V and J ends lost 6 bases and 5 bases respectively, with 13 bases between them. Germline V gene data show CDR1 as LNHNV and CDR2 as YYDKDF (reference sequence). The CDR3 DNA sequence: TGTGCCACCAGTGGTCAGGGGGGTGAGACCCAGTACTTC. Translation: CATSGQGGETQYF.

This chain connects TRBV9 to TRBJ2-7, with D possibly TRBD1 on 6 matching bases. The CDR3 totals 15 residues. Germline assignment: CDR1 SGDLS and CDR2 YYNGEE. With 2 bases removed from V and 2 bases from J, the gap between germline ends came to 14 bases. CDR3 loop: CASSVSGGPPYEQYF. The DNA for the CDR3 is TGTGCCAGCAGCGTTAGTGGGGGCCCCCCCTACGAGCAGTACTTC.

The chain couples TRBV29-1 to TRBJ1-2; perhaps TRBD1 as D (6 bases). Germline CDR1 SQVTM, CDR2 ANQGSEA. Trimming removed 4 bases at V and 7 bases at J, with 13 bases between. This CDR3 region has 12 residues. The CDR3 here is CSVGLGGSGYTF. The CDR3, as DNA: TGCAGCGTTGGATTGGGGGGCTCTGGCTACACCTTC.

About this clonotype: The junction shows a germline mismatch at one end, possibly a read error. The rearrangement uses TRBV20-1 and TRBJ2-7, with 8 bases matching TRBD1. The CDR3 runs to 14 residues. Germline assignment: CDR1 DFQATT and CDR2 SNEGSKA (reference sequence). Written as DNA, the CDR3 is TGCAGTGTTAGAGGACAGGGAAGCTCCTACGAGCAGTACTTC. The encoded protein is CSVRGQGSSYEQYF.

CDR3 loop: CASSLFGDRISEQETQYF. Written as DNA, the CDR3 is TGTGCCAGCAGTTTATTTGGTGACAGGATTTCGGAACAAGAGACCCAGTACTTC. The chain recombines TRBV28 with TRBJ2-5; tentatively, D is TRBD1 (6 bases). V was shortened by 1 base and J by 2 bases, with 20 bases between the two germline ends. CDR1 and CDR2 from the germline V gene are MDHEN and SYDVKM. This CDR3 has 18 residues.

J is TRBJ1-2 and V is TRBV5-5; D gene ambiguous. This CDR3 comprises 14 residues. Germline-derived CDR1 and CDR2 are SGHKS and YYEKEE (reference sequence). Trimming took off 4 bases at V and 5 bases at J, with 15 bases between the two ends. CDR3 sequence: CASSPGNVGYGYTF. In nucleotides, the CDR3 is TGTGCCAGCAGCCCGGGTAATGTTGGTTATGGCTACACCTTC.

This clonotype was observed many times. In nucleotides, the CDR3 is TGTGCCAGCAGCGCACCGAACACCGGGGAGCTGTTTTTT. This sequence encodes CASSAPNTGELFF. The V call is TRBV9, the J call TRBJ2-2; D is unclear. The CDR3 totals 13 residues. Germline assignment: CDR1 SGDLS and CDR2 YYNGEE. V lost 3 bases and J lost 0, with 3 bases in between.

Notes on this clonotype: At one of its ends the junction is not consistent with the germline gene, which may arise from a read error. V gene TRBV27 combines with J gene TRBJ2-1; possible D gene TRBD1, 6 bases. Germline lookup yields CDR1 MNHEY and CDR2 SMNVEV (reference sequence). This CDR3 is built from 13 residues. CDR3 nucleotide sequence: TGTGCCAGCAGTACAGGGTCCTTCAATGAGCAGTTCTTC. This gives the protein CASSTGSFNEQFF.

CDR3 protein: CASSLEGRGTYNEQFF. The CDR3 region has the DNA TGTGCCAGCAGCTTAGAAGGGCGGGGGACCTACAATGAGCAGTTCTTC. J is TRBJ2-1 and V is TRBV11-2, with 7 bases that match TRBD2. Germline CDR1 reads SGHAT; CDR2 reads FQNNGV. The CDR3 spans 16 residues. V lost 0 bases to trimming and J lost 2 bases; unmatched junction nucleotides: 4.

This clonotype was found a few times. V is TRBV9 and J is TRBJ2-3; D is unresolved. The germline V gene encodes CDR1 SGDLS and CDR2 YYNGEE. The CDR3 has 14 amino acids. V dropped 4 bases and J dropped 2 bases, with 11 bases sitting between them. The CDR3 DNA reads as TGTGCCAGCAGCATGTATTCGGACACAGATACGCAGTATTTT. Translation gives CASSMYSDTDTQYF. The whole variable domain, remainder taken from reference TRBV9 and TRBJ2-3, is DSGVTQTPKHLITATGQRVTLRCSPRSGDLSVYWYQQSLDQGLQFLIQYYNGEERAKGNILERFSAQQFPDLHSELNLSSLELGDSALYFCASSMYSDTDTQYFGPGTRLTVL.

This clonotype was seen ten or more times. The rearrangement uses TRBV7-6 and TRBJ2-2; D is ambiguous. CDR3 length: 11 residues. Germline loops: CDR1 SGHVS, CDR2 FNYEAQ. V lost 5 bases and J lost 3, with 1 base in between. The CDR3 DNA is TGTGCCAGCAGCCACACCGGGGAGCTGTTTTTT. Translation: CASSHTGELFF.

The chain couples TRBV12-3 or TRBV12-4 to TRBJ1-1; D unresolved. Deletions cut 1 base from V and 7 bases from J, with 10 bases between. There are 13 residues in the CDR3. The CDR3 DNA follows: TGTGCCAGCAGTTTAGGGCCGGAAAATGAAGCTTTCTTT. Translation gives CASSLGPENEAFF.

V usage is TRBV2 and J usage is TRBJ2-5; D is ambiguous. This CDR3 has 12 amino acids. V was pared by 6 bases and J by 5 bases, with 10 bases between. CDR1 is SNHLY, CDR2 FYNNEI, per germline. CDR3 in DNA: TGTGCCAGCAGGGGTCCCGGGGAGACCCAGTACTTC. Its protein product is CASRGPGETQYF.

This clonotype has only a few counts. The chain links TRBV19 to TRBJ2-6; no clear D gene. Per the germline V gene, CDR1 is LNHDA and CDR2 is SQIVND (reference sequence). The CDR3 is made up of 11 amino acids. V dropped 9 bases and J dropped 5 bases, with 5 bases sitting between them. The CDR3 nucleotides read TGTGCCAGCGAAAGGGCCAACGTCCTGACTTTC. Encoded protein: CASERANVLTF.

CDR3: CASSRLSTTGVGGYTF. CDR3 DNA sequence: TGCGCCAGCAGCCGGTTAAGCACCACAGGGGTTGGTGGCTACACCTTC. V and J are TRBV4-1 and TRBJ1-2; 7 nucleotides line up with TRBD1. Unmatched junction bases numbered 15, after V lost 4 bases and J lost 7 bases. This CDR3 region has 16 residues. The V gene's germline CDR1 is MGHRA and CDR2 YSYEKL.